The T cell receptor (beta chain) described here comes from a study of Ad26.COV2.S vaccination and SARS-CoV-2 variants. Treatment: around 19 received Ad26.COV2.S at low or high dose, single or two shots; 5 received placebo; per-sample allocation not given. The investigators took samples on day 63 after the first vaccine or placebo injection. The donor was a Boston adult aged 18-55 years. This CDR3 spans 12 amino acids. The V gene lost 6 bases and the J gene lost 8 bases, with 16 bases spanning the gap. CDR1 and CDR2 (germline): SQVTM, ANQGSEA. This clone was counted once. Its antigen is undetermined. General observations from the study: Analytic work on TCR breadth and depth might have understated the full extent of total T cell responses.

This table comes from immunoSEQ multiplex PCR, and its TCRdb copy is limited to in-frame clones, with some not included. The sample has more than 300,000 clones, around 83% seen once. This receptor was obtained from a person between 18 and 65 years old who received the Ad26.COV2.S COVID-19 vaccine or a placebo. Sequences were derived from peripheral blood, sampled in a trial of Ad26.COV2.S vaccine versus placebo. This rearrangement joins TRBV29-1 to TRBJ1-2, with D perhaps TRBD1 (6 bases). CDR3 in DNA: TGCAGCGTGACAACAGGGTTAGGGGGCTACACCTTC. Protein: CSVTTGLGGYTF. Drawing the rest from reference TRBV29-1 and TRBJ1-2, the complete variable domain is SAVISQKPSRDICQRGTSLTIQCQVDSQVTMMFWYRQQPGQSLTLIATANQGSEATYESGFVIDKFPISRPNLTFSTLTVSNMSPEDSSIYLCSVTTGLGGYTFGSGTRLTVV.